A single sample gave rise to the 5 T cell receptor beta chains below, sequenced in a study of blood T cell repertoires in COVID-19. The method was immunoSEQ multiplex PCR; TCRdb's version includes in-frame clones alone and lacks a portion of them. This sample yields some 54,000 clones, of which around 86% are seen a single time; under 8.5% belongs to the top ten. Sequenced input: peripheral blood. The source of these receptors is a man aged 70 or older with active COVID-19.

The CDR3 reads CASSSGGTNYGYTF. The CDR3 nucleotides are TGTGCCAGCAGTTCAGGGGGTACAAACTATGGCTACACCTTC. This rearrangement joins TRBV28 to TRBJ1-2, with TRBD1 matching 7 bases. The CDR3 is 14 amino acids. The trim removed 4 bases at V and 2 bases at J, leaving 4 bases unmatched. Germline loops: CDR1 MDHEN, CDR2 SYDVKM.

The rearrangement uses TRBV3-1 (or the pseudogene TRBV3-2) and TRBJ1-3; D remains unclear. CDR1 is LGHDT and CDR2 is YNNKEL in the germline V gene (reference sequence). This CDR3 comprises 15 residues. V lost 1 base, J lost 3 bases, and 10 bases lay in between. The CDR3 region is CASSQGTVLGNTIYF. The CDR3 DNA reads TGTGCCAGCAGCCAAGGAACAGTCCTTGGAAACACCATATATTTT.

This chain uses TRBV11-2 with TRBJ2-7; TRBD1 agrees at 10 bases. Trimming removed 4 bases from V and 1 base from J; junction bases left unmatched: 7. The V gene's germline CDR1 is SGHAT and CDR2 FQNNGV. This CDR3 has 16 amino acids. In DNA form, the CDR3 reads TGTGCCAGCAGCTCCACGCGGACAGGGGGATCCTACGAGCAGTACTTC. The encoded protein is CASSSTRTGGSYEQYF.

The chain employs TRBV4-3 and TRBJ2-1; possible D gene TRBD1, 6 bases. Germline assignment: CDR1 LGHNA and CDR2 YSLEER. Deletions cut 1 base from V and 4 bases from J, with 8 bases between. This CDR3 spans 14 amino acids. The chain's CDR3 is CASSQAGQYNEQFF. CDR3 bases: TGCGCCAGCAGCCAAGCTGGACAGTACAATGAGCAGTTCTTC.

The chain carries TRBV19 and TRBJ1-5; tentative D call: TRBD1 (5 bases). CDR1 LNHDA and CDR2 SQIVND come from the germline V gene (reference sequence). CDR3 size: 15 residues. Deletions cut 3 bases from V and 3 bases from J, with 12 bases between. The CDR3 bases are TGTGCCAGTAGTATTTCAAGGGGCACCAATCAGCCCCAGCATTTT. Its translation is CASSISRGTNQPQHF.